The clone carrying this T cell receptor beta chain came up a few times. Sequenced by immunoSEQ multiplex PCR; TCRdb stores in-frame clones only, minus some. The sample holds more than 150,000 clones, roughly four fifths seen once. These data are taken from a study of blood T cell repertoires in COVID-19. On the study more broadly: The United States, Italy and Spain were the sources of the acute and convalescent COVID-19 samples. The analysed material was cDNA or gDNA that came from T cells, B-cell-depleted T cells, or PBMCs.

The CDR3 loop spans 15 amino acids. J was trimmed by 4 bases and V by 5 bases; bases with no gene match: 5. Germline-derived CDR1 and CDR2 are PRHDT and FYEKMQ (reference sequence). The chain is built from TRBV13 and TRBJ2-2, with 9 bases lining up with TRBD2. The sequenced material came from peripheral blood. This TCR was sampled from a middle-aged man who had recovered from COVID-19. This chain's CDR3 is CASSPRTSVTGELFF. For the CDR3, the DNA is TGTGCCAGCAGCCCCCGGACTAGCGTCACCGGGGAGCTGTTTTTT.